This is a list of T cell receptor beta chains from one sample in a study of human T cells and chemical hapten exposure. Each CDR3 protein gets one entry after TCRdb re-called the RACE reads with MiXCR. The repertoire holds fewer than 400,000 distinct CDR3 sequences, approximately 6.3% seen once, with around 8.2% in the top ten. Specimen: whole blood, collected in connection with sensitization to the hapten diphenylcyclopropenone (DPC). Every receptor here comes from a woman under 30 with alopecia areata. Some clones in this sample may be carry-over from other donors' samples. CDR3s include the opening cysteine and the closing phenylalanine or tryptophan. The order of the fields is D gene, J gene, clone size, V gene, CDR3 protein, CDR3 DNA. A D gene is named only where the DNA matches it firmly. Clone size is given for some rows only: seen once, a few or many times, or a class if the clone is expanded.

D gene: -
J gene: TRBJ2-3
clone size: many
V gene: TRBV4-2
CDR3 protein: CASSQEAERTQYF
CDR3 DNA: TGTGCCAGCAGCCAAGAAGCGGAGAGAACGCAGTATTTT

D gene: -
J gene: TRBJ2-3
clone size: few
V gene: TRBV20-1
CDR3 protein: CSARGKRGTDTQYF
CDR3 DNA: TGCAGTGCTAGAGGCAAGCGGGGCACAGATACGCAGTATTTT

D gene: -
J gene: TRBJ1-1
clone size: -
V gene: TRBV7-3
CDR3 protein: CASSLSPPPLRRTEAFF
CDR3 DNA: TGTGCCAGCAGCTTATCCCCCCCCCCACTCAGAAGGACAGAAGCTTTCTTT

D gene: -
J gene: TRBJ2-3
clone size: many
V gene: TRBV11-2
CDR3 protein: CASTPPRGQPSTDTQYF
CDR3 DNA: TGTGCCAGCACACCCCCCCGCGGCCAGCCGAGCACAGATACGCAGTATTTT

D gene: -
J gene: TRBJ2-7
clone size: many
V gene: TRBV7-9
CDR3 protein: CASSPAETYEQYF
CDR3 DNA: TGTGCCAGCAGCCCCGCTGAAACCTACGAGCAGTACTTC

D gene: -
J gene: TRBJ1-1
clone size: once
V gene: TRBV12-3/TRBV12-4
CDR3 protein: CASSPTMGVNSEAFF
CDR3 DNA: TGTGCCAGCAGTCCGACAATGGGGGTGAACTCTGAAGCTTTCTTT

D gene: TRBD2
J gene: TRBJ2-3
clone size: -
V gene: TRBV29-1
CDR3 protein: CSVGKGTNIENTQYF
CDR3 DNA: TGCAGCGTTGGCAAGGGGACTAACATTGAGAATACGCAGTATTTT

D gene: -
J gene: TRBJ1-5
clone size: many
V gene: TRBV6-5
CDR3 protein: CASSPGVGNQPQHF
CDR3 DNA: TGTGCCAGCAGCCCGGGGGTGGGCAATCAGCCCCAGCATTTT

D gene: -
J gene: TRBJ1-1
clone size: many
V gene: TRBV4-2
CDR3 protein: CASSYGENTEAFF
CDR3 DNA: TGTGCCAGCAGCTACGGGGAAAACACTGAAGCTTTCTTT

D gene: -
J gene: TRBJ1-5
clone size: -
V gene: TRBV20-1
CDR3 protein: CSAGPPSGNQPQHF
CDR3 DNA: TGCAGTGCGGGTCCCCCCTCGGGCAATCAGCCCCAGCATTTT

D gene: TRBD2
J gene: TRBJ2-3
clone size: few
V gene: TRBV7-6
CDR3 protein: CASSILAGSTDTQYF
CDR3 DNA: TGTGCCAGCAGCATCCTAGCGGGGAGCACAGATACGCAGTATTTT

D gene: -
J gene: TRBJ1-6
clone size: many
V gene: TRBV7-2
CDR3 protein: CASSLSRGNPPLHF
CDR3 DNA: TGTGCCAGCAGCTTATCAAGGGGTAATCCACCCCTCCACTTT

D gene: -
J gene: TRBJ1-2
clone size: few
V gene: TRBV7-2
CDR3 protein: CASSLVWDLNYGYTF
CDR3 DNA: TGTGCCAGCAGCTTAGTCTGGGACCTGAACTATGGCTACACCTTC

D gene: -
J gene: TRBJ2-2
clone size: many
V gene: TRBV4-3
CDR3 protein: CASSPYDIRTGELFF
CDR3 DNA: TGCGCCAGCAGCCCATATGACATCCGCACCGGGGAGCTGTTTTTT

D gene: -
J gene: TRBJ1-4
clone size: -
V gene: TRBV7-8
CDR3 protein: CASSPRRDPQPEKLFF
CDR3 DNA: TGTGCCAGCAGCCCCCGTAGGGACCCACAACCAGAAAAACTGTTTTTT

D gene: -
J gene: TRBJ2-1
clone size: -
V gene: TRBV6-6
CDR3 protein: CASSTKLDPSSYNEQFF
CDR3 DNA: TGTGCCAGCAGTACAAAACTGGACCCGAGCTCCTACAATGAGCAGTTCTTC

D gene: -
J gene: TRBJ2-1
clone size: -
V gene: TRBV6-2/TRBV6-3
CDR3 protein: CASSPLFYGVGNEQFF
CDR3 DNA: TGTGCCAGCAGTCCACTTTTTTACGGGGTGGGTAATGAGCAGTTCTTC

D gene: TRBD1
J gene: TRBJ2-3
clone size: many
V gene: TRBV20-1
CDR3 protein: CSASLTGTADTDTQYF
CDR3 DNA: TGCAGTGCTTCATTGACCGGGACAGCGGACACAGATACGCAGTATTTT

D gene: -
J gene: TRBJ2-3
clone size: -
V gene: TRBV21-1
CDR3 protein: CASSKSGRVNGGRSYRGTTDTQYF
CDR3 DNA: TGTGCCAGCAGCAAATCCGGAAGGGTGAATGGCGGGAGGAGTTATAGGGGGACCACAGATACGCAGTATTTT